The 20 T cell receptor beta chains in this list originate from one sample, sequenced in a study of T cell repertoires in cytomegalovirus infection (dated by TCRdb to between 2018 and 2021). The listed sequencing device is Illumina HiSeq 1500. Starting from the raw public reads, TCRdb applied fastp trimming at Q25, assembled clones with MiXCR and retained in-frame beta chains. Merged by CDR3 protein, the rows form single entries marked with the most common genes and DNA. The sample table records hundreds of thousands of distinct CDR3 sequences; about 11% of these occur just once. The top ten constitute 9.5% to 13% of the sample. What was sequenced was PBMCs. The receptors were gathered from a human donor in good health (CMV status not recorded). Some clones in this sample may be carry-over from other donors' samples.

The table lists this clonotype with many counts. The rearrangement links TRBV4-1 to TRBJ2-2, with 13 bases lining up with TRBD2. V lost 2 bases and J lost 3; bases outside the gene matches: 6. In germline, CDR1 is MGHRA, CDR2 YSYEKL. The CDR3 is made up of 18 amino acids. The CDR3 DNA reads TGCGCCAGCAGCCAAACCGGGACTAGCGGGGTCTACACCGGGGAGCTGTTTTTT. Its translation: CASSQTGTSGVYTGELFF.

This clonotype was seen more than once but under ten times. This sequence joins TRBV5-1 and TRBJ2-7, with 11 bases lining up with TRBD1. Germline V lookup: CDR1 SGHRS, CDR2 YFSETQ. V shed 3 bases and J 2 bases; nucleotides not matched to a gene: 13. This CDR3 spans 18 amino acids. This CDR3 is CASSWGTQGQGATYEQYF. CDR3 bases: TGCGCCAGCAGCTGGGGGACACAAGGACAGGGGGCAACCTACGAGCAGTACTTC.

This clonotype has more than one count but fewer than ten. The gene calls are TRBV10-3 and TRBJ2-5; possibly TRBD1 for D (6 bases). V shed 9 bases and J shed 4 bases, with 18 bases lying between them. CDR1 ENHRY and CDR2 SYGVKD come from the germline V gene. The CDR3 length is 14 residues. CDR3: CAIRASGDVETQYF. The CDR3 DNA reads as TGTGCCATTCGAGCATCAGGGGACGTAGAGACCCAGTACTTC.

This clonotype was counted many times. The rearrangement links TRBV19 to TRBJ2-7; no clear D. The V gene's germline CDR1 is LNHDA and CDR2 SQIVND (reference sequence). The V gene lost 6 bases and the J gene lost 6 bases, with 21 bases spanning the gap. CDR3 length: 15 residues. DNA for the CDR3: TGTGCCAGTAGCCGCCAACATGCGGCAGGTAGCGAGCAGTACTTC. Translating gives CASSRQHAAGSEQYF.

In this sample, this clonotype turned up a few times. The chain couples TRBV9 to TRBJ2-7, with TRBD2 matching 16 bases. The CDR3 is 15 residues long. J was trimmed by 9 bases and V by 3 bases; bases with no gene match: 6. Germline CDR1 and CDR2: SGDLS and YYNGEE. The CDR3 spells CASSGGTSGGDAQYF. The CDR3 nucleotides read TGTGCCAGCAGCGGCGGGACTAGCGGGGGGGACGCGCAGTACTTC.

The sample holds a few counts of this clonotype. The chain recombines TRBV5-1 with TRBJ2-3, with no clear D. In germline, CDR1 is SGHRS, CDR2 YFSETQ. The CDR3 covers 15 residues. V lost 0 bases to trimming and J lost 0 bases, with 8 bases between them. The CDR3 here is CASSLASVSTDTQYF. CDR3 DNA: TGCGCCAGCAGCTTGGCCTCGGTTAGCACAGATACGCAGTATTTT.

This clonotype has a handful of counts. V gene TRBV3-1 combines with J gene TRBJ2-1; 13 bases align to TRBD2. CDR1 and CDR2 from the germline V gene are LGHDT and YNNKEL (reference sequence). This CDR3 contains 18 residues. V lost 0 bases and J lost 6; bases outside the gene matches: 8. The DNA for the CDR3 is TGTGCCAGCAGCCAAGATCCCCGGACTAGCGGGGGCCTCAATGAGCAGTTCTTC. This encodes CASSQDPRTSGGLNEQFF.

This clonotype was counted many times. The chain uses TRBV9 and TRBJ2-1, with 11 positions matching TRBD2. Germline V lookup: CDR1 SGDLS, CDR2 YYNGEE. V was clipped by 2 bases and J by 6 bases; unmatched bases: 4. This CDR3 is built from 15 residues. The CDR3 bases are TGTGCCAGCAGCGTCTCTAGCGGGAGGACCAATGAGCAGTTCTTC. This translates into CASSVSSGRTNEQFF.

In its sample, this clonotype was seen a few times. V usage is TRBV19 and J usage is TRBJ2-1, with a tentative D call TRBD2 (7 bases). Deletions cut 4 bases from V and 8 bases from J, with 21 bases between. The CDR3 has 16 residues. The germline V gene encodes CDR1 LNHDA and CDR2 SQIVND (reference sequence). CDR3 sequence: CASSTQVVSGGDEQFF. CDR3 nucleotides: TGTGCCAGTAGTACCCAAGTAGTATCGGGGGGCGATGAGCAGTTCTTC.

The J gene is TRBJ2-7, the V gene TRBV4-1; TRBD2 agrees at 11 bases. The CDR3 consists of 17 residues. Germline V gene lookup returns CDR1 MGHRA and CDR2 YSYEKL. The ends lost 6 bases at V and 2 bases at J; junction bases unmatched: 12. The CDR3 protein is CASSAGLAGNRAYEQYF. In nucleotides, the CDR3 is TGCGCCAGCAGTGCAGGACTAGCGGGCAATAGGGCCTACGAGCAGTACTTC.

This clonotype showed up many times. The J gene is TRBJ1-5, the V gene TRBV15, with 10 bases identical to TRBD1. V trimming: 2 bases; J trimming: 5 bases; junction bases outside the gene matches: 6. CDR1 is LNHNV and CDR2 is YYDKDF in the germline V gene (reference sequence). This CDR3 has 16 amino acids. The CDR3 DNA is TGTGCCACCAGCAGAACCCGGGACAGGGGTTATCAGCCCCAGCATTTT. Protein: CATSRTRDRGYQPQHF.

This clonotype was counted ten times or more. The gene calls are TRBV5-4 and TRBJ2-3, with no clear D. The V and J ends lost 0 bases and 0 bases respectively, with 8 bases between them. The germline gives CDR1 SGHNT, CDR2 YYREEE (reference sequence). The CDR3 sequence is 15 residues long. The CDR3 spells CASSLVPVSTDTQYF. CDR3 DNA sequence: TGTGCCAGCAGCTTGGTACCGGTTAGCACAGATACGCAGTATTTT.

This clonotype has a count of ten or more. V is TRBV9 and J is TRBJ2-1; D gene ambiguous. Trimming took 4 bases from V and 8 from J, leaving 13 bases between them. The CDR3 runs 13 residues. CDR1 SGDLS and CDR2 YYNGEE come from the germline V gene. CDR3 residues: CASSTSLRDEQFF. As DNA, the CDR3 is TGTGCCAGCAGCACCTCGCTGAGAGATGAGCAGTTCTTC. The full variable domain, with the rest looked up from reference TRBV9 and TRBJ2-1, is DSGVTQTPKHLITATGQRVTLRCSPRSGDLSVYWYQQSLDQGLQFLIQYYNGEERAKGNILERFSAQQFPDLHSELNLSSLELGDSALYFCASSTSLRDEQFFGPGTRLTVL.

This clonotype was seen only a few times. The chain joins TRBV14 to TRBJ1-1; no reliable D call. This CDR3 is built from 14 residues. With 1 base removed from V and 1 base from J, the gap between germline ends came to 7 bases. The V gene's germline CDR1 is SGHDN and CDR2 FVKESK. Here the CDR3 reads CASSQVARNTEAFF. The CDR3 nucleotides are TGTGCCAGCAGCCAAGTAGCAAGGAACACTGAAGCTTTCTTT.

This clonotype has only a few counts. The V and J genes are TRBV7-9 and TRBJ2-2; D perhaps matches TRBD1 (5 bases). CDR3 length: 16 residues. Germline-derived CDR1 and CDR2 are SEHNR and FQNEAQ (reference sequence). V was shortened by 4 bases and J by 2 bases, with 14 bases between the two germline ends. The CDR3 region is CASSSRQSGNTGELFF. The CDR3 DNA follows: TGTGCCAGCAGCTCGCGACAGTCAGGCAACACCGGGGAGCTGTTTTTT.

This clonotype was counted only a few times. This chain links TRBV12-5 with TRBJ1-1, with D possibly being TRBD1 (5 bases). Germline V gene sequence: CDR1 LGHNT, CDR2 FRNRAP. V lost 1 base, J lost 1 base, and 22 bases lay in between. The CDR3 totals 19 residues. The CDR3 reads CASGLASRGILRGNTEAFF. CDR3 DNA sequence: TGTGCTAGTGGTTTGGCTTCTCGGGGGATCTTAAGAGGGAACACTGAAGCTTTCTTT.

In its sample, this clonotype was seen a few times. The rearrangement joins TRBV7-9 to TRBJ2-7, with 7 bases matching TRBD1. Germline V gene data show CDR1 as SEHNR and CDR2 as FQNEAQ (reference sequence). The CDR3 is 14 amino acids. V shed 5 bases and J 8 bases; nucleotides not matched to a gene: 12. The CDR3 bases are TGTGCCAGCAGCGGAATCGGACAGGAAGGGAAGCAGTACTTC. Amino acids: CASSGIGQEGKQYF.

This clonotype has at least ten counts. The chain combines TRBV7-9 with TRBJ2-1, with 8 bases aligning to TRBD2. Trimming cost V 1 base and J 6 bases; bases outside gene matches: 8. CDR1 is SEHNR, CDR2 FQNEAQ, per germline (reference sequence). CDR3 length: 16 amino acids. DNA of the CDR3: TGTGCCAGCAGCTTAGGTTCCGGGAGGGCGGCCAATGAGCAGTTCTTC. This sequence encodes CASSLGSGRAANEQFF.

In this sample, this clonotype turned up many times. The CDR3 DNA follows: TGTGCCAGCAGTTACACCCCTAGGGAGGGATACACCTTC. Translated: CASSYTPREGYTF. The rearrangement links TRBV6-6 to TRBJ1-2; D uncertain. Looked up from germline, CDR1 is MNHNY and CDR2 is SVGAGI (reference sequence). V was shortened by 2 bases and J by 11 bases, with 15 bases between the two germline ends. The CDR3 extends over 13 amino acids.

This rearrangement joins TRBV7-9 to TRBJ2-7; 9 bases line up with TRBD1. The CDR3 length is 16 residues. J lost 4 bases, V lost 5 bases, and 12 bases had no gene match. Germline CDR1 SEHNR, CDR2 FQNEAQ (reference sequence). CDR3 region: CASSHNPGQGSYEQYF. Here the CDR3 DNA reads TGTGCCAGCAGCCATAATCCGGGACAGGGATCTTACGAGCAGTACTTC.